The 9 T cell receptor beta chains listed next were all sequenced from one sample in a study of blood T cell repertoires in COVID-19. Sequenced by immunoSEQ multiplex PCR; TCRdb stores in-frame clones only, minus some. Of just over 650,000 clones listed, approximately 90% are singletons. The specimen sequenced was peripheral blood. The receptors derive from a woman aged 18-35 years with acute or convalescent COVID-19.

The chain employs TRBV29-1 and TRBJ1-3; D uncertain. CDR1 and CDR2 (germline): SQVTM, ANQGSEA. The length of the CDR3 is 12 residues. With 6 bases removed from V and 3 bases from J, the gap between germline ends came to 9 bases. The CDR3 nucleotides read TGCAGCGTCGAGGGCGATGGAAACACCATATATTTT. It codes for CSVEGDGNTIYF.

The chain recombines TRBV28 with TRBJ2-1; D gene ambiguous. V shed 4 bases and J shed 6 bases, with 7 bases lying between them. The CDR3 contains 12 residues. Germline V gene lookup returns CDR1 MDHEN and CDR2 SYDVKM. CDR3 DNA: TGTGCCAGCAGTTCCCCCGGCAATGAGCAGTTCTTC. It specifies CASSSPGNEQFF. The variable domain in full, with the rest retrieved from reference TRBV28 and TRBJ2-1, is DVKVTQSSRYLVKRTGEKVFLECVQDMDHENMFWYRQDPGLGLRLIYFSYDVKMKEKGDIPEGYSVSREKKERFSLILESASTNQTSMYLCASSSPGNEQFFGPGTRLTVL.

The chain has TRBV3-1 (or the pseudogene TRBV3-2) and TRBJ1-6; D possibly corresponds to TRBD1 (6 bases). This CDR3 is built from 14 residues. Trimming took off 5 bases at V and 4 bases at J, with 9 bases between the two ends. CDR1 and CDR2 from the germline V gene are LGHDT and YNNKEL (reference sequence). The chain's CDR3 is CASSDQGYNSPLHF. DNA of the CDR3: TGTGCCAGCAGCGATCAGGGGTATAATTCACCCCTCCACTTT.

In its sample, this clone was seen once. The chain links TRBV30 to TRBJ2-7, with D tentatively TRBD1 (6 bases). V lost 3 bases, J lost 2 bases, and 11 bases lay in between. The CDR3 extends over 13 amino acids. Per the germline V gene, CDR1 is GTSNPN and CDR2 is SVGIG (reference sequence). The CDR3 nucleotides read TGTGCCTGGAGACAGGGCGAGCCCTACGAGCAGTACTTC. It translates to CAWRQGEPYEQYF.

V is TRBV6-1 and J is TRBJ1-2, with 8 bases that match TRBD1. Losses at the gene ends were 4 bases for V and 1 base for J; bases not matched to a gene: 11. CDR1 and CDR2 from the germline V gene are MNHNS and SASEGT. The CDR3 runs 17 residues. CDR3 in DNA: TGTGCCAGCAGTGGGGACAGGTGGATCGACCTTAACTATGGCTACACCTTC. Residues: CASSGDRWIDLNYGYTF.

Regarding this clone: Other DNA sequences in this specimen translate into the identical CDR3. The chain couples TRBV27 to TRBJ1-2, with 8 bases lining up with TRBD1. CDR1 and CDR2 from the germline V gene are MNHEY and SMNVEV (reference sequence). Germline trimming cut 4 bases from V and 7 bases from J; bases unmatched to any gene: 2. There are 12 residues in the CDR3. In DNA, the CDR3 is TGTGCCAGCAGTTCACAGGGGGGTGGCTACACCTTC. Its translation is CASSSQGGGYTF.

The chain combines TRBV7-3 with TRBJ1-1; a possible D gene is TRBD1 (6 bases). V shed 8 bases and J shed 3 bases, with 13 bases lying between them. CDR3 length equals 13 residues. The V gene's germline CDR1 is SGHTA and CDR2 FQGTGA. DNA of the CDR3: TGTGCCAGCCGCCGGTCAGGGGACACTGAAGCTTTCTTT. Amino acids: CASRRSGDTEAFF.

A single count supports this clone. The V and J genes are TRBV29-1 and TRBJ2-7; no firm D call. There are 13 residues in the CDR3. Germline CDR1 and CDR2: SQVTM and ANQGSEA. The V end lost 0 bases, the J end lost 7 bases, and 13 bases lay between the germline ends. For the CDR3, the DNA is TGCAGCGTTGAAGATCCAGACCCTAGGGAGCAGTACTTC. Its protein is CSVEDPDPREQYF.

CDR3 nucleotides: TGTGCCAGTAGTTTGCCGGGACAGGGAAGTTCACCCCTCCACTTT. Translation gives CASSLPGQGSSPLHF. The chain joins TRBV19 to TRBJ1-6; 9 positions match TRBD1. In germline, CDR1 is LNHDA, CDR2 SQIVND (reference sequence). The CDR3 is made up of 15 amino acids. With V trimmed by 5 bases and J by 9 bases, 8 bases remained unmatched.